This T cell receptor beta chain originates from a study of PD-L1 blockade in urothelial cancer. Only in-frame clones appear in the TCRdb table, and some are missing; sequencing was by immunoSEQ multiplex PCR. The table includes about 53,000 clones, about 83% detected once. Time point in this sample: pretreatment peripheral blood. Deletions cut 0 bases from V and 7 bases from J, with 10 bases between. The CDR3 length is 13 residues. Germline loops: CDR1 MGHDK, CDR2 SYGVNS. Sequenced material: PBMCs, taken around atezolizumab (anti-PD-L1) treatment. The sequence derives from an older woman with urothelial cancer. J is TRBJ2-7 and V is TRBV25-1; unclear D gene. Here the CDR3 reads CASSEYGFQEQYF. The CDR3 bases are TGTGCCAGCAGTGAATACGGGTTTCAGGAGCAGTACTTC.